A single sample is the source of the 24 T cell receptor beta chains below, sequenced in a study of OX40 agonist ivuxolimab in advanced cancers. Profiling relied on immunoSEQ multiplex PCR, and the TCRdb table lists in-frame clones only, not all of them. The sample lists 80,000 to 100,000 clones; 92% were seen once. This material consisted of CD4+ or CD8+ T cells sorted from blood, taken in a trial of the OX40 agonist ivuxolimab. The receptors originated from an adult with an advanced solid tumor such as melanoma, head and neck, liver or kidney cancer.

The V gene is TRBV9, the J gene TRBJ2-5, with D uncertain. The germline CDR1 and CDR2 sequences are SGDLS and YYNGEE. CDR3 length: 13 amino acids. Trimming shortened V by 0 bases and J by 0 bases, and 3 bases separated the two germline ends. As DNA, the CDR3 is TGTGCCAGCAGCGTAGCTAACCAAGAGACCCAGTACTTC. Translating gives CASSVANQETQYF.

This chain uses TRBV5-6 with TRBJ2-7; no firm D call. The CDR3 runs 12 residues. Trimming left V 2 bases short and J 1 base short, with 4 bases between. CDR1 and CDR2 from the germline V gene are SGHDT and YYEEEE. The CDR3 nucleotides read TGTGCCAGCAGCTTTCAGTCCTACGAGCAGTACTTC. As protein: CASSFQSYEQYF.

V gene TRBV19 combines with J gene TRBJ2-5; 11 nucleotides match TRBD1. V lost 6 bases, J lost 5 bases, and 2 bases stayed unmatched. The CDR3 has 13 residues. CDR1 and CDR2 (germline): LNHDA, SQIVND (reference sequence). CDR3 DNA sequence: TGTGCCAGTAGCGGGACAGGGGGGGAGACCCAGTACTTC. Translated: CASSGTGGETQYF.

The sample holds a few counts of this clone. CDR3 sequence reads: CASGLNGEAFF. Written as DNA, the CDR3 is TGTGCTAGTGGTTTGAACGGGGAAGCTTTCTTT. This chain uses TRBV12-5 with TRBJ1-1; D not certain. Between the trimmed V and J ends, which lost 2 bases and 8 bases, there was a span of 6 bases. Germline assignment: CDR1 LGHNT and CDR2 FRNRAP. The CDR3 length is 11 residues.

This clone was found once. The chain has TRBV2 and TRBJ2-5; no clear D gene. Germline V gene lookup returns CDR1 SNHLY and CDR2 FYNNEI. Trimming pared 6 bases from V and 5 bases from J, leaving 10 bases between. The CDR3 extends over 12 amino acids. Written as DNA, the CDR3 is TGTGCCAGCAGAGCGTTGGGGGAGACCCAGTACTTC. Residues: CASRALGETQYF.

This clone was recorded only once. CDR3 bases: TGTGCCAGCAGCTTAACAGGGGGCCTTGACTACGAGCAGTACTTC. It specifies CASSLTGGLDYEQYF. This rearrangement joins TRBV11-2 to TRBJ2-7; 9 nucleotides agree with TRBD1. The CDR3 extends over 15 amino acids. Germline CDR1 SGHAT, CDR2 FQNNGV. The J segment lost 3 bases and the V segment lost 2 bases, leaving 5 bases of the junction unmatched.

This clone was counted once. The rearrangement joins TRBV2 to TRBJ1-1; TRBD1 is a possible D gene (5 bases). This CDR3 comprises 13 residues. Germline V CDR1 and CDR2: SNHLY, FYNNEI. V lost 7 bases to trimming and J lost 5 bases, with 14 bases between them. CDR3 DNA sequence: TGTGCCAGCAAAGAGACGGGGGGTACTGAAGCTTTCTTT. Protein product: CASKETGGTEAFF.

The chain carries TRBV19 and TRBJ2-5, with 7 bases lining up with TRBD1. J gave up 5 bases and V 6 bases, and 0 bases lay outside the gene matches. Germline-derived CDR1 and CDR2 are LNHDA and SQIVND (reference sequence). This CDR3 has 11 residues. The CDR3 DNA reads TGTGCCAGTAGGACAGGGGAGACCCAGTACTTC. Encoded protein: CASRTGETQYF.

The rearrangement links TRBV7-6 to TRBJ1-6; D call uncertain. Trimming shortened V by 1 base and J by 6 bases, and 16 bases separated the two germline ends. Germline CDR1 SGHVS, CDR2 FNYEAQ. The CDR3 covers 17 residues. In DNA form, the CDR3 reads TGTGCCAGCAGCTTAGGGGCGGTTCGGCGCGGTAATTCACCCCTCCACTTT. Protein: CASSLGAVRRGNSPLHF.

The chain carries TRBV27 and TRBJ1-2, with D tentatively TRBD1 (6 bases). The CDR3 is 17 amino acids. The germline gives CDR1 MNHEY, CDR2 SMNVEV (reference sequence). Trimming shortened V by 0 bases and J by 8 bases, and 22 bases separated the two germline ends. The CDR3, as DNA: TGTGCCAGCAGTTTATCGTCATACATAGTTGAGGGGGAGGGCTACACCTTC. Translating gives CASSLSSYIVEGEGYTF.

The V gene is TRBV11-2, the J gene TRBJ1-5, with D unclear. CDR3 length: 16 amino acids. Germline V gene lookup returns CDR1 SGHAT and CDR2 FQNNGV. V lost 0 bases and J 0 bases, leaving 9 bases between the germline ends. The CDR3 DNA reads as TGTGCCAGCAGCTTAGATTACGGGAATAGCAATCAGCCCCAGCATTTT. It translates to CASSLDYGNSNQPQHF. The full variable domain, rest sourced from reference TRBV11-2 and TRBJ1-5, is EAGVAQSPRYKIIEKRQSVAFWCNPISGHATLYWYQQILGQGPKLLIQFQNNGVVDDSQLPKDRFSAERLKGVDSTLKIQPAKLEDSAVYLCASSLDYGNSNQPQHFGDGTRLSIL.

The chain combines TRBV10-2 with TRBJ2-3, with D hard to call. CDR1 and CDR2 from the germline V gene are WSHSY and SAAADI. Trimming removed 6 bases from V and 6 bases from J, with 10 bases in between. This CDR3 has 12 residues. The CDR3 protein is CASRTVGDTQYF. For the CDR3, the DNA is TGCGCCAGCAGGACCGTTGGGGATACGCAGTATTTT.

The V gene is TRBV6-1, the J gene TRBJ1-5, with 11 bases lining up with TRBD1. CDR1 and CDR2 from the germline V gene are MNHNS and SASEGT. V was clipped by 5 bases and J by 6 bases; unmatched bases: 6. The CDR3 runs 15 residues. This CDR3 is CASSTGTGGSQPQHF. The CDR3 DNA sequence: TGTGCCAGCAGTACCGGGACAGGGGGAAGTCAGCCCCAGCATTTT.

The rearrangement joins TRBV4-2 to TRBJ2-7; 11 bases agree with TRBD2. CDR1 and CDR2 from the germline V gene are LGHNA and YNFKEQ. Trimming at V came to 1 base and at J to 6 bases, leaving 5 bases not matched to a gene. The length of the CDR3 is 15 residues. The CDR3 DNA sequence: TGTGCCAGCAGCCAAGGTACTAGCGGGGGTACCGAGCAGTACTTC. It specifies CASSQGTSGGTEQYF.

This clone turned up a few times. The chain has TRBV19 and TRBJ1-1, with no clear D. Germline V gene sequence: CDR1 LNHDA, CDR2 SQIVND (reference sequence). The CDR3 totals 13 residues. The ends were cut back, 2 bases at V and 3 bases at J, with 7 bases in the middle. The CDR3 nucleotides read TGTGCCAGTAGTATAAGTGGAGACACTGAAGCTTTCTTT. Amino acids: CASSISGDTEAFF.

The chain joins TRBV27 to TRBJ2-5, with D unresolved. Trimming left V 5 bases short and J 0 bases short, with 10 bases between. Germline V gene lookup returns CDR1 MNHEY and CDR2 SMNVEV (reference sequence). This CDR3 has 14 residues. CDR3: CASSRTVYQETQYF. DNA of the CDR3: TGTGCCAGCAGTCGGACGGTTTACCAAGAGACCCAGTACTTC.

The chain couples TRBV6-5 to TRBJ2-7, with a possible D match to TRBD1 (5 bases). Deletions cut 8 bases from V and 2 bases from J, with 13 bases between. CDR3 length equals 13 residues. From germline, CDR1 is MNHEY and CDR2 SVGAGI. CDR3: CASLMGPPYEQYF. The CDR3, as DNA: TGTGCCAGCTTAATGGGGCCCCCCTACGAGCAGTACTTC.

This clone was detected only once. This chain uses TRBV5-4 with TRBJ2-5; D possibly corresponds to TRBD2 (6 bases). V was cut by 0 bases and J by 5 bases, with 11 bases left in between. The germline CDR1 and CDR2 sequences are SGHNT and YYREEE (reference sequence). CDR3 length equals 14 residues. DNA of the CDR3: TGTGCCAGCAGCTTGGGGGAAGGGAGGGAGACCCAGTACTTC. This sequence encodes CASSLGEGRETQYF.

The V and J genes are TRBV6-1 and TRBJ2-7, with D hard to call. CDR1 MNHNS and CDR2 SASEGT come from the germline V gene. CDR3 length: 14 residues. V was clipped by 6 bases and J by 7 bases, with 19 bases between them. This chain's CDR3 is CASRIYTTSSEQYF. The CDR3, as DNA: TGTGCCAGCAGGATATACACCACCTCTAGTGAGCAGTACTTC.

The V call is TRBV5-6, the J call TRBJ2-3; 8 bases are shared with TRBD2. The trim removed 1 base at V and 1 base at J, leaving 2 bases unmatched. The CDR3 is made up of 15 amino acids. Looked up from germline, CDR1 is SGHDT and CDR2 is YYEEEE. The chain's CDR3 is CASSLISGGTDTQYF. CDR3 DNA sequence: TGTGCCAGCAGCTTGATTAGCGGGGGCACAGATACGCAGTATTTT.

This clone was picked up a small number of times. The chain has TRBV7-3 and TRBJ2-3; a possible D gene is TRBD2 (6 bases). The V end lost 3 bases, the J end lost 4 bases, and 11 bases lay between the germline ends. The CDR3 spans 14 residues. Germline V gives CDR1 SGHTA, CDR2 FQGTGA. The CDR3 reads CASSLLGEADTQYF. CDR3 nucleotide sequence: TGTGCCAGCAGCTTGTTAGGGGAGGCAGATACGCAGTATTTT.

The genes are TRBV21-1 and TRBJ1-1; the table's D gene call, TRBD1, was not cross checked with the DNA. TRBV21-1 is a pseudogene. This CDR3 comprises 14 residues. The CDR3 sequence: CASSKPKDRGRAFF. CDR3 nucleotides: TGTGCCAGCAGCAAGCCTAAGGACAGGGGTCGAGCTTTCTTT.

The J gene is TRBJ1-2, the V gene TRBV9; no reliable D call. Germline V CDR1 and CDR2: SGDLS, YYNGEE. This CDR3 is 15 amino acids long. The V end was cut by 2 bases, the J end by 8 bases, with 19 bases between. The CDR3 region is CASSVSAGQASGYTF. The CDR3 nucleotides read TGTGCCAGCAGCGTCTCGGCGGGTCAGGCTTCGGGCTACACCTTC. Filled out from reference TRBV9 and TRBJ1-2, the complete variable domain reads DSGVTQTPKHLITATGQRVTLRCSPRSGDLSVYWYQQSLDQGLQFLIQYYNGEERAKGNILERFSAQQFPDLHSELNLSSLELGDSALYFCASSVSAGQASGYTFGSGTRLTVV.

With regard to this clone: One end of the junction is discordant with germline, which a read error may explain. The chain employs TRBV7-9 and TRBJ2-7, with D unresolved. CDR1 and CDR2 from the germline V gene are SEHNR and FQNEAQ (reference sequence). There are 13 residues in the CDR3. The CDR3 sequence is CASSLDSRATWDF. CDR3 nucleotide sequence: TGTGCCAGCAGCTTAGACTCTCGGGCAACTTGGGACTTC.